The rows below give T cell receptor beta chains drawn from one sample of a study of cytotoxic CD8 clonotypes in ibrutinib-treated CLL. The repertoire was sequenced with immunoSEQ multiplex PCR; TCRdb's copy has only in-frame clones and lacks some. This table has around 250,000 clones, about three quarters appearing once. The sequences come from PBMCs, collected after 24 months of ibrutinib treatment. These receptors all stem from a human donor with chronic lymphocytic leukemia. Both conserved end residues are part of each CDR3.

V gene	J gene	CDR3 protein
TRBV28	TRBJ2-2	CASRKRTENTGELFF
TRBV29-1	TRBJ2-7	CSVEDDRGFGYEQYF
TRBV7-8	TRBJ2-7	CASSLETASYEQYF
TRBV6-6	TRBJ1-4	CASRSSATNEKLFF
TRBV5-3	TRBJ1-5	CARSVNNQPQHF
TRBV9	TRBJ2-3	CASSAIGLAGGDTQYF
TRBV6-5	TRBJ2-1	CASRMAGESDEQFF
TRBV6-1	TRBJ2-7	CASRGTGETSYEQYF
TRBV6-5	TRBJ2-7	CASSVSGSAGYEQYF
TRBV5-1	TRBJ2-1	CASSLSFTEQFF
TRBV7-3	TRBJ2-1	CASSGYPLNEQFF
TRBV25-1	TRBJ1-1	CASSESGGSNTEAFF
TRBV9	TRBJ2-7	CASSVGPTGDHEQYF
TRBV30	TRBJ1-2	CAWSVSAWLDGYTF
TRBV19	TRBJ2-7	CASSLGRESDEQYF
TRBV9	TRBJ2-7	CASSGRNHPYEQYF
TRBV2	TRBJ2-1	CASTTSGSGAYNEQFF
TRBV13	TRBJ2-7	CASSLGHGGAGSYEQYF
TRBV7-3	TRBJ2-3	CASSSKTYTDTQYF
TRBV5-1	TRBJ2-7	CASSLWQTYEQYF
TRBV6-5	TRBJ2-1	CASSPGQAYNEQFF
TRBV29-1	TRBJ2-4	CSVEAGTGYFQYF
TRBV4-2	TRBJ1-2	CASSQGEQPNNYGYTF
TRBV19	TRBJ1-1	CASSMRNTEAFF
TRBV29-1	TRBJ2-5	CSSMTGKGEETQYF
TRBV5-1	TRBJ1-1	CASSLGSGRMNTEAFF
TRBV30	TRBJ2-7	CAWSVIIGLAGPYEQYF
TRBV9	TRBJ2-5	CASSVEEGDLQETQYF
TRBV5-1	TRBJ2-1	CASSSSGTPYNEQFF
TRBV11-2	TRBJ1-3	CASSLGAGSSGNTIYF
TRBV15	TRBJ1-1	CATSRDRVGGTEAFF
TRBV7-6	TRBJ2-7	CASSYTGTDFRQYF
TRBV6-5	TRBJ2-7	CASSNRVYEQYF
TRBV5-4	TRBJ2-7	CASSSKKGQGLFYEQYF
TRBV4-2	TRBJ1-2	CASSLGTLDGYTF
TRBV5-1	TRBJ2-5	CASSLTGGAGETQYF
TRBV6-5	TRBJ1-1	CASSDRFEAFF
TRBV28	TRBJ2-7	CASNPGIYEQYF
TRBV7-9	TRBJ2-2	CASSFLNRATGELFF
TRBV2	TRBJ1-3	CASSAQPRSSGNTIYF
TRBV5-1	TRBJ1-5	CASSLTGNSNQPQHF
TRBV9	TRBJ1-4	CASSVDALHPRHEKLFF
TRBV28	TRBJ2-3	CASSFSGGSTDTQYF
TRBV27	TRBJ2-7	CASSRTGTGWDEQYF
TRBV9	TRBJ2-1	CASSVGVTSGVYNEQFF
TRBV5-1	TRBJ1-2	CASSFRDKDYGYTF
TRBV28	TRBJ1-2	CASSSGAINYGYTF
TRBV7-9	TRBJ2-7	CASSGQYEQYF
TRBV28	TRBJ2-1	CASRALGNEQFF
TRBV7-3	TRBJ2-2	CASSLGLAGGAGELFF
TRBV7-3	TRBJ1-2	CASSRATGPGGYTF
TRBV7-9	TRBJ2-1	CASSRDPREQFF
TRBV4-2	TRBJ2-3	CASSQPGVPSTDTQYF
TRBV6-5	TRBJ2-3	CASARAPEDTQYF
TRBV30	TRBJ2-7	CAWSGSGEQYF
TRBV9	TRBJ1-2	CASSLTGQATYGYTF
TRBV28	TRBJ2-7	CASSGSGRGTYEQYF
TRBV28	TRBJ1-1	CASRSVMNTEAFF